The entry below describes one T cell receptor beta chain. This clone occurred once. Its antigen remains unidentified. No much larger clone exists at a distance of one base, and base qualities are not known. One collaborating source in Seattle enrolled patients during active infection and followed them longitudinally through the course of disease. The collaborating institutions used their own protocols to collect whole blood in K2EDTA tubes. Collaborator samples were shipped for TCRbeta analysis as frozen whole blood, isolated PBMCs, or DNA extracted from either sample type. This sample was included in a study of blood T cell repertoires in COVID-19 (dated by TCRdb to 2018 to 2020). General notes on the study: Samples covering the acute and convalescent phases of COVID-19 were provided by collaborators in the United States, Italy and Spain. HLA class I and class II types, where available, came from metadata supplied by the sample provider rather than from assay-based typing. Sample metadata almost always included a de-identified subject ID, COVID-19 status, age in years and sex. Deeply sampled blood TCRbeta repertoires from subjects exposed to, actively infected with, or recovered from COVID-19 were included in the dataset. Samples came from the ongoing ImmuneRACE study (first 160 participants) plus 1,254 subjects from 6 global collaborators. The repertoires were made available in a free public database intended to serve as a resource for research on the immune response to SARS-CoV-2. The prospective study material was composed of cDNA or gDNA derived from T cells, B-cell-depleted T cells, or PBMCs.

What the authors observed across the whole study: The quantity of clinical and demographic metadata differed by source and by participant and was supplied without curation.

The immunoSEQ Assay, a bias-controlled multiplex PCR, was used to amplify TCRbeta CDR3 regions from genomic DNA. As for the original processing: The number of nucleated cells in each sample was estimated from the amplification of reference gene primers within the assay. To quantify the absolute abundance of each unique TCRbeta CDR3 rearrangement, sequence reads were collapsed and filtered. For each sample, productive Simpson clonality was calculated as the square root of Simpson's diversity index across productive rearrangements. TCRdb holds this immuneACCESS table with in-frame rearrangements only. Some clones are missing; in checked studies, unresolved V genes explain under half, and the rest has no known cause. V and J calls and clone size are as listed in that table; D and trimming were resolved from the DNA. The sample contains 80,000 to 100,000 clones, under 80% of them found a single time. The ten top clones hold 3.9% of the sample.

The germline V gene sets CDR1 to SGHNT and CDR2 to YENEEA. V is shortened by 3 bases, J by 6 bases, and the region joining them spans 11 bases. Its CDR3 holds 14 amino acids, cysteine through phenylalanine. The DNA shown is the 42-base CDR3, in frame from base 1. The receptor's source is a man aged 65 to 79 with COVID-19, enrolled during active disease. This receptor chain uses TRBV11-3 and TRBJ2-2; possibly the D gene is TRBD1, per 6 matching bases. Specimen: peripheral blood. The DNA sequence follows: TGTGCCAGCAGCTTTTACAGGGATTCCGGGGAGCTGTTTTTT. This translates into CASSFYRDSGELFF.